This T cell receptor (beta chain) originates from a study of CD8 T cells in ankylosing spondylitis. Whole-study findings and limits: Disease-linked clones bore a CD8+ phenotype and were relatively rare in peripheral blood. There were earlier reports of some motif variants in reactive arthritis synovial fluid and blood. Significant enrichment of disease-linked clones was reported in matched ankylosing spondylitis synovial fluid. Seemingly distinctive of ankylosing spondylitis blood was a TCR beta motif formed by eight highly homologous variants.

5'-RACE, quantitative and with molecular barcodes, yielded the TCR beta libraries. MiXCR, applied by TCRdb to the 5' RACE reads, yields one record per CDR3 protein. Here the sample spans 500,000 or so distinct CDR3 sequences, about 5% being singletons. This CDR3 comprises 13 residues. V shed 7 bases, J shed 5 bases, and the junction held 2 bases outside the gene matches. Germline assignment: CDR1 SGHRS and CDR2 YFSETQ. This clonotype was observed at least ten times. Its target is not known. The sequenced material came from blood, either unsorted or a sorted T cell fraction (not recorded which). The origin of this receptor is a male donor with ankylosing spondylitis. V gene TRBV5-1 combines with J gene TRBJ2-5; 13 bases match TRBD2. This CDR3 reads CASGTSGTETQYF. The CDR3 nucleotides are TGCGCCAGCGGGACTAGCGGGACGGAGACCCAGTACTTC.